The clone carrying this TCR beta chain has at least ten counts. Antigen specificity is unknown. Germline assignment: CDR1 SGHVS and CDR2 FNYEAQ. The CDR3 is 12 residues long. Trimming left V 5 bases short and J 1 base short, with 5 bases between. This sample stems from a study of human T cells and chemical hapten exposure. TCRdb fed the RACE reads into MiXCR, producing one record per CDR3 protein. The top ten clones hold roughly 2.4% of a sample with about 380,000 distinct CDR3 sequences, roughly 4.8% of them seen once. Specified time point: patch test 1, 2 weeks after DPC sensitization. Treatment: therapeutic diphenylcyclopropenone sensitization with weekly scalp DPC. The drawing of blood occurred before each patch test was applied. Whole blood that had not been fractionated was the source of extracted total RNA. General observations from the study: With DPC sensitization, TCRs exceeding 1 in 1000 frequency showed no change. Alopecia affecting every donor means their immune response may not match healthy people's.

The specimen was whole blood, collected in connection with sensitization to the hapten diphenylcyclopropenone (DPC). The receptor comes from a woman aged 45-60 years with alopecia areata. Some clones in this sample may be carry-over from other donors' samples. This chain joins TRBV7-6 and TRBJ1-1; weak D call: TRBD1 (5 bases). DNA for the CDR3: TGTGCCAGCAGCGGGACGAACACTGAAGCTTTCTTT. It codes for CASSGTNTEAFF.